Detailed here is one TCR beta chain. What it binds is unknown. TCRdb reanalyzed the 5' RACE reads and collapses them to one entry per CDR3 protein, without DNA. The sample includes 120,000 to 150,000 distinct CDR3 sequences. Per germline, CDR1 SGHNT and CDR2 YENEEA. The CDR3 is made up of 20 amino acids. This sample stems from a study of monozygotic twins with inflammatory bowel disease. Study conclusions and caveats: T cell subtypes that differed could not be told apart.

With no T cell sorting beforehand, total RNA was isolated from whole blood. Sequenced sample: blood. The chain is built from TRBV11-3 and TRBJ2-7; TCRdb proposes TRBD1, but this gene call is untestable without DNA. The clonotype was recovered from a human donor with ulcerative colitis or Crohn's disease, or a healthy co-twin of an affected twin (not recorded which). CDR3 residues: CASSLVKFGNGGITPYEQYF.